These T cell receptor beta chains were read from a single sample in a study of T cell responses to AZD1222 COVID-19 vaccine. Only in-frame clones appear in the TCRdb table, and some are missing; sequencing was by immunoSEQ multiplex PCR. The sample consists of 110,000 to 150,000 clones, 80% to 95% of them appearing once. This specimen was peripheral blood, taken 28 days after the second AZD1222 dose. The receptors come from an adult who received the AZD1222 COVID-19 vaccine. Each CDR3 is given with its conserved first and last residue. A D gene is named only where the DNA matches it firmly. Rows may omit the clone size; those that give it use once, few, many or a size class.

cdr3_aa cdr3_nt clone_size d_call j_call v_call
CASSGSEGPSYGYTF TGTGCCAGCAGTGGTAGTGAGGGCCCATCCTATGGCTACACCTTC . . TRBJ1-2 TRBV28
CASSLEGTENQPQHF TGTGCCAGCAGTTTGGAAGGGACAGAAAATCAGCCCCAGCATTTT . TRBD1 TRBJ1-5 TRBV27
CASTPGGGYEQYF TGTGCCAGCACCCCCGGGGGAGGTTACGAGCAGTACTTC . . TRBJ2-7 TRBV6-5
CASSLGTGGVKEQFF TGCGCCAGCAGCTTGGGGACGGGGGGTGTAAAAGAGCAGTTCTTC . TRBD2 TRBJ2-1 TRBV5-1
CASSASYGYTF TGTGCCAGCAGCGCGTCCTATGGCTACACCTTC . . TRBJ1-2 TRBV3-1/TRBV3-2
CASSTSTDYNEQFF . . . TRBJ2-1 TRBV25-1
CSGTGSTQETQYF TGCAGCGGGACAGGGTCAACCCAAGAGACCCAGTACTTC . TRBD1 TRBJ2-5 TRBV29-1
CAWNTPWGLHF TGTGCCTGGAACACACCCTGGGGCCTCCACTTT . . TRBJ1-6 TRBV30
CASSLGPERGNQPQHF TGTGCCAGCTCACTCGGCCCCGAGAGGGGCAATCAGCCCCAGCATTTT . . TRBJ1-5 TRBV18
CASTHRSGTGSGNTIYF TGTGCCAGCACCCACCGCTCCGGGACAGGCAGTGGGAACACCATATATTTT . TRBD1 TRBJ1-3 TRBV11-2
CASSIGHLNTEAFF TGTGCCAGTAGTATCGGACACTTGAACACTGAAGCTTTCTTT . . TRBJ1-1 TRBV19
CATSRNTYEAFF TGTGCCACCAGCAGGAATACGTATGAAGCTTTCTTT once . TRBJ1-1 TRBV15
CASSQGGSYEQYF TGCGCCAGCAGCCAGGGGGGTAGCTACGAGCAGTACTTC . . TRBJ2-7 TRBV4-1
CASSGQGRPEAFF TGTGCCAGCAGCGGACAGGGTAGGCCTGAAGCTTTCTTT few TRBD1 TRBJ1-1 TRBV28
CSVSRQADTQYF TGCAGCGTTTCGCGCCAGGCTGATACGCAGTATTTT . . TRBJ2-3 TRBV29-1
CASKDSSRAEAFF TGCGCCAGCAAGGACAGCTCACGGGCTGAAGCTTTCTTT . . TRBJ1-1 TRBV10-1
CAWSPPPQDVSNQPQHF TGTGCCTGGAGCCCCCCACCTCAGGACGTTAGCAATCAGCCCCAGCATTTT . . TRBJ1-5 TRBV30
CASSSQGGFYEQYF TGTGCCAGCAGCTCCCAGGGGGGTTTTTACGAGCAGTACTTC few . TRBJ2-7 TRBV7-2
CASGQYNEQFF TGTGCCAGCGGACAGTACAATGAGCAGTTCTTC . . TRBJ2-1 TRBV9
CASSLLHGHEQYF TGTGCCAGCAGCCTCCTCCACGGCCACGAGCAGTACTTC once . TRBJ2-7 TRBV6-2/TRBV6-3
CASSIQYGHLPSGNTIYF TGTGCCAGCAGCATACAGTACGGCCATCTACCCTCTGGAAACACCATATATTTT few . TRBJ1-3 TRBV5-6
CASSDSTQGLGTGELFF TGTGCCAGCAGTGATTCGACACAAGGGCTGGGCACCGGGGAGCTGTTTTTT . . TRBJ2-2 TRBV6-4
CASSDETSGSNEQFF TGTGCCAGCAGTGACGAAACTAGCGGGAGTAATGAGCAGTTCTTC . TRBD2 TRBJ2-1 TRBV6-4
CASSPRTSGSSGETQYF TGTGCCAGCAGCCCGCGGACTAGCGGGAGTAGCGGGGAGACCCAGTACTTC . TRBD2 TRBJ2-5 TRBV9
CASTLAGENTGELFF TGTGCCAGCACCTTAGCGGGAGAGAACACCGGGGAGCTGTTTTTT . TRBD2 TRBJ2-2 TRBV11-1
CASSQPPDRGLAKNIQYF TGTGCCAGCAGCCAACCTCCCGACAGGGGGCTAGCCAAAAACATTCAGTACTTC . TRBD1 TRBJ2-4 TRBV3-1/TRBV3-2
CASSGTGGAGYTF TGTGCCAGCAGCGGGACAGGGGGCGCGGGGTACACCTTC few TRBD1 TRBJ1-2 TRBV9
CASSERQVNYGYTF TGTGCCAGCAGTGAACGTCAGGTTAACTATGGCTACACCTTC . . TRBJ1-2 TRBV2
CASSWGSMGNEQFF TGTGCCAGCAGTTGGGGATCAATGGGCAATGAGCAGTTCTTC . . TRBJ2-1 TRBV6-5
CASNTGGWGNQPQHF TGTGCCAGCAACACAGGGGGCTGGGGCAATCAGCCCCAGCATTTT . TRBD1 TRBJ1-5 TRBV6-6
CSVKREATEAFF TGCAGCGTAAAGAGGGAGGCCACTGAAGCTTTCTTT . . TRBJ1-1 TRBV29-1
CASSLFDRLSGNTIYF TGTGCCAGCAGCTTATTCGACAGGTTATCTGGAAACACCATATATTTT . . TRBJ1-3 TRBV7-8
CASSPVFRDTGYGYTF TGTGCCAGCAGCCCCGTCTTTAGGGACACCGGCTATGGCTACACCTTC . . TRBJ1-2 TRBV11-2
CASSLDPSGTQYF TGCGCCAGCAGCTTGGACCCCTCTGGTACGCAGTATTTT . . TRBJ2-3 TRBV5-1
CASTSDWREQYF TGTGCCAGCACTTCGGACTGGCGGGAGCAGTACTTC . . TRBJ2-7 TRBV2
CASSLSGTGHYEQYF TGTGCCAGCAGTTTGTCCGGGACGGGACACTACGAGCAGTACTTC . . TRBJ2-7 TRBV28
CASGGQPNEQFF TGTGCCAGCGGGGGACAGCCCAATGAGCAGTTCTTC . TRBD1 TRBJ2-1 TRBV6-5
CAWSVRTYNEQFF TGTGCCTGGAGTGTACGGACGTACAATGAGCAGTTCTTC once . TRBJ2-1 TRBV30
CASRTSGFQLSNTQYF TGTGCCAGCAGGACTAGCGGCTTTCAACTTTCGAATACGCAGTATTTT . TRBD2 TRBJ2-3 TRBV10-3
CASSYRGSYYEQYF TGTGCCAGCAGCTACCGGGGTTCGTACTACGAGCAGTACTTC once . TRBJ2-7 TRBV11-3
CASSLEGLLGNTIYF TGCGCCAGCAGCTTGGAGGGGTTGTTAGGAAACACCATATATTTT . . TRBJ1-3 TRBV5-1
CASSLYRIATNEKLFF TGTGCCAGCAGTTTGTACAGGATTGCAACTAATGAAAAACTGTTTTTT . . TRBJ1-4 TRBV6-5
CASSKRGGETQYF TGTGCCAGCAGCAAAAGGGGGGGAGAGACCCAGTACTTC . . TRBJ2-5 TRBV11-2
CATSRFPNTGELFF TGTGCCACCAGCAGGTTCCCGAACACCGGGGAGCTGTTTTTT . . TRBJ2-2 TRBV15
CAWSSGGRVADTQYF TGTGCCTGGAGTAGCGGGGGTAGGGTGGCAGATACGCAGTATTTT . TRBD2 TRBJ2-3 TRBV30
CASSQDPSGSMYNEQFF TGCGCCAGCAGCCAAGATCCGAGCGGGAGTATGTACAATGAGCAGTTCTTC . TRBD2 TRBJ2-1 TRBV4-1
CSARGNEQFF TGCAGCGCGAGGGGGAATGAGCAGTTCTTC . . TRBJ2-1 TRBV29-1
CASSYGYEQYF TGTGCCAGCAGTTACGGCTACGAGCAGTACTTC . . TRBJ2-7 TRBV28
CASTLDGSGYTF TGTGCCAGCACCCTAGACGGGAGCGGCTACACCTTC . . TRBJ1-2 TRBV12-3/TRBV12-4